This passage covers 25 T cell receptor beta chains from one sample sequenced in a study of STAT5B mutations in CD4+ large granular lymphocyte leukemia. The assay was immunoSEQ multiplex PCR, and TCRdb's table has in-frame clones only and misses some. The repertoire holds fewer than 35,000 clones, more than 70% seen once, with over 3% in the top ten. What was sequenced was CD4+ T cells from blood buffy coats. These receptors were collected from a human donor in good health.

The J gene is TRBJ2-5, the V gene TRBV7-2, with D possibly TRBD1 on 6 matching bases. The CDR3 consists of 14 residues. The germline V and J ends were trimmed by 5 bases and 3 bases, with 13 bases remaining between them. Germline CDR1 reads SGHTA; CDR2 reads FQGNSA. The CDR3 coding sequence is TGTGCCAGCAGCAAAACAGGGTTGGAAGAGACCCAGTACTTC. Protein product: CASSKTGLEETQYF.

This sequence joins TRBV5-1 and TRBJ2-1; 12 bases map to TRBD2. The CDR3 spans 15 residues. V lost 1 base, J lost 9 bases, and 5 bases stayed unmatched. Germline V gives CDR1 SGHRS, CDR2 YFSETQ. CDR3 loop: CASSLRLAGETEQFF. CDR3 in DNA: TGCGCCAGCAGCTTGAGACTAGCGGGAGAAACTGAGCAGTTCTTC.

The chain recombines TRBV10-1 with TRBJ1-1; D uncertain. CDR1 WNHNN and CDR2 SYGVQD come from the germline V gene (reference sequence). The CDR3 consists of 14 residues. V shed 3 bases and J shed 0 bases, with 8 bases lying between them. The CDR3 nucleotides read TGCGCCAGCAGTGACGGGTCACTGAACACTGAAGCTTTCTTT. It yields the protein CASSDGSLNTEAFF.

The chain is built from TRBV9 and TRBJ2-3; D is undetermined. Germline V lookup: CDR1 SGDLS, CDR2 YYNGEE. This CDR3 is 15 amino acids long. V lost 1 base and J lost 3, with 12 bases in between. The CDR3 region has the DNA TGTGCCAGCAGCGTAAGTAGCCGTCTTACAGATACGCAGTATTTT. It specifies CASSVSSRLTDTQYF. The full variable domain, rest sourced from reference TRBV9 and TRBJ2-3, is DSGVTQTPKHLITATGQRVTLRCSPRSGDLSVYWYQQSLDQGLQFLIQYYNGEERAKGNILERFSAQQFPDLHSELNLSSLELGDSALYFCASSVSSRLTDTQYFGPGTRLTVL.

This clone was detected once. The rearrangement joins TRBV6-6 to TRBJ2-2; no clear D gene. The CDR3 spans 14 residues. V lost 2 bases and J 4 bases, leaving 8 bases between the germline ends. Germline loops: CDR1 MNHNY, CDR2 SVGAGI (reference sequence). The CDR3 sequence is CASSYETPTGELFF. The CDR3 DNA follows: TGTGCCAGCAGTTACGAGACACCCACCGGGGAGCTGTTTTTT.

As for this clone: The same CDR3 is also encoded by other DNA sequences in this sample. In DNA, the CDR3 is TGTGCCAGCAGCTTAAGACTAGCGGGAGTGTACAATGAGCAGTTCTTC. Translated, it gives CASSLRLAGVYNEQFF. This chain uses TRBV11-2 with TRBJ2-1; TRBD2 agrees at 12 bases. Germline V gene data show CDR1 as SGHAT and CDR2 as FQNNGV. J lost 4 bases, V lost 2 bases, and 3 bases had no gene match. The CDR3 is 16 residues long. Variable domain in full (rest from reference TRBV11-2 and TRBJ2-1): EAGVAQSPRYKIIEKRQSVAFWCNPISGHATLYWYQQILGQGPKLLIQFQNNGVVDDSQLPKDRFSAERLKGVDSTLKIQPAKLEDSAVYLCASSLRLAGVYNEQFFGPGTRLTVL.

The chain links TRBV29-1 to TRBJ1-1, with D possibly being TRBD1 (5 bases). Trimming left V 1 base short and J 3 bases short, with 15 bases between. Germline-derived CDR1 and CDR2 are SQVTM and ANQGSEA. The CDR3 contains 15 residues. The CDR3 bases are TGCAGCGTTGAAGCGCGGGGGGTGGAAGACACTGAAGCTTTCTTT. Translation: CSVEARGVEDTEAFF. The full variable domain, with the rest looked up from reference TRBV29-1 and TRBJ1-1, is SAVISQKPSRDICQRGTSLTIQCQVDSQVTMMFWYRQQPGQSLTLIATANQGSEATYESGFVIDKFPISRPNLTFSTLTVSNMSPEDSSIYLCSVEARGVEDTEAFFGQGTRLTVV.

The chain carries TRBV6-5 and TRBJ1-5; D possibly corresponds to TRBD1 (5 bases). V was clipped by 0 bases and J by 0 bases, with 9 bases between them. CDR3 length: 16 residues. The germline CDR1 and CDR2 sequences are MNHEY and SVGAGI. CDR3 sequence (DNA): TGTGCCAGCAGTTACTCCGGGGCGGCTAGCAATCAGCCCCAGCATTTT. Amino acids: CASSYSGAASNQPQHF.

The chain uses TRBV4-3 and TRBJ1-4; the D gene is possibly TRBD1 (5 bases). The V end lost 4 bases, the J end lost 2 bases, and 11 bases lay between the germline ends. Germline CDR1 reads LGHNA; CDR2 reads YSLEER. CDR3 length: 15 residues. The CDR3 loop is CASSPEGRTNEKLFF. For the CDR3, the DNA is TGCGCCAGCAGCCCCGAGGGGAGGACTAATGAAAAACTGTTTTTT.

The chain links TRBV10-3 to TRBJ2-2; D may be TRBD2 (6 bases). Trimming left V 10 bases short and J 0 bases short, with 9 bases between. The CDR3 loop spans 13 amino acids. Germline V gene data show CDR1 as ENHRY and CDR2 as SYGVKD. The DNA for the CDR3 is TGTGCCACCCGGGACTCGAACACCGGGGAGCTGTTTTTT. It translates to CATRDSNTGELFF.

V is TRBV4-1 and J is TRBJ2-3, with D unresolved. Trimming pared 4 bases from V and 5 bases from J, leaving 10 bases between. This CDR3 spans 13 amino acids. Germline V lookup: CDR1 MGHRA, CDR2 YSYEKL. CDR3 nucleotides: TGCGCCAGCAGCCCCCCTAACAGAGATACGCAGTATTTT. Translation gives CASSPPNRDTQYF.

The chain combines TRBV6-1 with TRBJ2-2, with unresolved D. The CDR3 length is 15 residues. Germline CDR1 MNHNS, CDR2 SASEGT. V was cut by 7 bases and J by 5 bases, with 17 bases left in between. The CDR3 region has the DNA TGTGCCAGCACCCGAGTAGGGATTGGGACCGGGGAGCTGTTTTTT. Protein sequence: CASTRVGIGTGELFF.

V and J are TRBV5-6 and TRBJ1-1; 7 nucleotides match TRBD1. CDR1 is SGHDT and CDR2 is YYEEEE in the germline V gene. J was trimmed by 1 base and V by 4 bases; bases with no gene match: 7. CDR3 length: 15 amino acids. The CDR3 region has the DNA TGTGCCAGCAGCGCCCTGACAGGGACGAACACTGAAGCTTTCTTT. Translation gives CASSALTGTNTEAFF.

The V gene is TRBV27, the J gene TRBJ2-1; TRBD2 agrees at 8 bases. Germline assignment: CDR1 MNHEY and CDR2 SMNVEV (reference sequence). The CDR3 covers 18 residues. The V gene end was trimmed by 0 bases and the J gene end by 3 bases; junction bases not matched to a gene: 10. This CDR3 is CASSLSAPGREGYNEQFF. Written as DNA, the CDR3 is TGTGCCAGCAGTTTATCGGCCCCCGGGAGGGAGGGCTACAATGAGCAGTTCTTC.

The rearrangement links TRBV29-1 to TRBJ1-1, with D perhaps matching TRBD1 (6 bases). V was shortened by 7 bases and J by 5 bases, with 20 bases between the two germline ends. CDR1 SQVTM and CDR2 ANQGSEA come from the germline V gene. The CDR3 is 14 amino acids. CDR3 protein: CSGGEGGTKTEAFF. CDR3 DNA: TGCAGCGGTGGTGAGGGTGGGACAAAAACTGAAGCTTTCTTT.

The genes are TRBV5-1 and TRBJ2-5; TRBD2 matches 9 bases. CDR3 length: 17 amino acids. Trimming cost V 0 bases and J 5 bases; bases outside gene matches: 11. Germline V gene sequence: CDR1 SGHRS, CDR2 YFSETQ. CDR3 in DNA: TGCGCCAGCAGCTTGGGGTCGGGGACTAGCATCCGGGAGACCCAGTACTTC. The encoded protein is CASSLGSGTSIRETQYF.

The rearrangement links TRBV12-5 to TRBJ2-7; D is uncertain. V was shortened by 0 bases and J by 0 bases, with 15 bases between the two germline ends. Germline V gives CDR1 LGHNT, CDR2 FRNRAP. The CDR3 contains 17 residues. The CDR3 DNA reads as TGTGCTAGTGGTTTGGTGCGGACGGACCACAGCTCCTACGAGCAGTACTTC. This codes for CASGLVRTDHSSYEQYF.

The table lists this clone with a count of one. This sequence joins TRBV6-4 and TRBJ2-1; TRBD2 might be the D (6 bases). The V end was cut by 6 bases, the J end by 0 bases, with 18 bases between. CDR1 and CDR2 from the germline V gene are MRHNA and SNTAGT. This CDR3 spans 17 amino acids. CDR3 sequence reads: CASSNPSSVPSYNEQFF. CDR3 nucleotides: TGTGCCAGCAGCAACCCTTCTAGCGTCCCCTCCTACAATGAGCAGTTCTTC.

V usage is TRBV5-1 and J usage is TRBJ1-4, with TRBD1 matching over 8 bases. The CDR3 has 16 residues. CDR1 and CDR2 from the germline V gene are SGHRS and YFSETQ. Losses at the gene ends were 2 bases for V and 3 bases for J; bases not matched to a gene: 6. The chain's CDR3 is CASSFRQGAANEKLFF. The DNA for the CDR3 is TGCGCCAGCAGCTTCAGGCAGGGGGCCGCTAATGAAAAACTGTTTTTT. The complete variable domain, with remaining parts taken from reference TRBV5-1 and TRBJ1-4, reads KAGVTQTPRYLIKTRGQQVTLSCSPISGHRSVSWYQQTPGQGLQFLFEYFSETQRNKGNFPGRFSGRQFSNSRSEMNVSTLELGDSALYLCASSFRQGAANEKLFFGSGTQLSVL.

This chain joins TRBV7-6 and TRBJ2-7; D is possibly TRBD1 (5 bases). The CDR3 consists of 15 residues. Trimming shortened V by 5 bases and J by 2 bases, and 16 bases separated the two germline ends. Looked up from germline, CDR1 is SGHVS and CDR2 is FNYEAQ. CDR3 coding DNA: TGTGCCAGCAGCCAAGGGGCAGTCTTGCCCTACGAGCAGTACTTC. Amino acid sequence: CASSQGAVLPYEQYF.

Only one count was recorded for this clone. The rearrangement links TRBV5-4 to TRBJ2-3, with 8 bases aligning to TRBD2. Losses at the gene ends were 4 bases for V and 1 base for J; bases not matched to a gene: 5. The germline gives CDR1 SGHNT, CDR2 YYREEE (reference sequence). The length of the CDR3 is 15 residues. This CDR3 reads CASSPSSGGTDTQYF. The CDR3 bases are TGTGCCAGCAGCCCAAGTAGCGGGGGCACAGATACGCAGTATTTT.

This rearrangement joins TRBV5-4 to TRBJ2-5; TRBD1 might be the D (5 bases). Germline V gives CDR1 SGHNT, CDR2 YYREEE (reference sequence). The V and J ends lost 0 bases and 2 bases respectively, with 23 bases between them. This CDR3 has 19 residues. The CDR3 loop is CASSLGRAPIWRLQETQYF. The DNA for the CDR3 is TGTGCCAGCAGCTTGGGCAGGGCCCCGATCTGGCGCCTTCAAGAGACCCAGTACTTC.

The rearrangement joins TRBV11-2 to TRBJ2-2; 7 positions agree with TRBD1. Per the germline V gene, CDR1 is SGHAT and CDR2 is FQNNGV. Losses at the gene ends were 2 bases for V and 5 bases for J; bases not matched to a gene: 11. CDR3 length: 17 amino acids. The CDR3 DNA is TGTGCCAGCAGCTTATCGAGGCAGGGGGTGCTAACCGGGGAGCTGTTTTTT. It specifies CASSLSRQGVLTGELFF.

The chain recombines TRBV7-6 with TRBJ1-1; D is perhaps TRBD1 (6 bases). CDR1 is SGHVS, CDR2 FNYEAQ, per germline. Trimming removed 2 bases at V and 4 bases at J, with 8 bases between. The CDR3 is 13 residues long. CDR3 in amino acids: CASSLLGGTEAFF. CDR3 DNA sequence: TGTGCCAGCAGCTTATTAGGGGGCACTGAAGCTTTCTTT. Full variable domain (outside the CDR3, taken from reference TRBV7-6 and TRBJ1-1): GAGVSQSPRYKVTKRGQDVALRCDPISGHVSLYWYRQALGQGPEFLTYFNYEAQQDKSGLPNDRFSAERPEGSISTLTIQRTEQRDSAMYRCASSLLGGTEAFFGQGTRLTVV.

CDR3 protein: CASSQGDTNEKLFF. CDR3 nucleotide sequence: TGCGCCAGCAGCCAAGGGGATACTAATGAAAAACTGTTTTTT. The chain couples TRBV4-3 to TRBJ1-4; D gene ambiguous. Germline V CDR1 and CDR2: LGHNA, YSLEER. The CDR3 extends over 14 amino acids. With 1 base removed from V and 2 bases from J, the gap between germline ends came to 5 bases.